The entry that follows covers one T cell receptor beta chain sequence. The data are from a study of shared clonotypes between healthy human individuals. The CDR3 has 13 amino acids. Measured with immunoSEQ multiplex PCR; TCRdb has only the in-frame clones, and not every one. The sample has approximately 400,000 clones; approximately 96% are singletons. The sequenced material came from memory CD8+ T cells sorted from blood. Subset in this sample: CD45RO+ cells pooled with CCR7-negative TemRA cells. The sequence derives from a young man in good health. This chain uses TRBV7-5 with TRBJ1-6; TRBD1 is the table's D call, not checked against the DNA. TRBV7-5 is labeled a pseudogene. Written as DNA, the CDR3 is TGTGCCAGAAGCCCCCGACAGAATTCACCCCTCCACTTT. This codes for CARSPRQNSPLHF.